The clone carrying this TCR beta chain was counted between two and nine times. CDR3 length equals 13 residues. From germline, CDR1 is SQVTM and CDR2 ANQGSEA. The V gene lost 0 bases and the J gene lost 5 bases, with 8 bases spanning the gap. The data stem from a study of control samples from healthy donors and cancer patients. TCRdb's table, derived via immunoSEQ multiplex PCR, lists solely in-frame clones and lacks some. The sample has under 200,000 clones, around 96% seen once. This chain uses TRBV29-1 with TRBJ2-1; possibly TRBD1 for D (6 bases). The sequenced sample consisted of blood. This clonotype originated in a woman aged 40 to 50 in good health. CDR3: CSVEEGGDNEQFF. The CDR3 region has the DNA TGCAGCGTTGAAGAAGGGGGTGACAATGAGCAGTTCTTC.